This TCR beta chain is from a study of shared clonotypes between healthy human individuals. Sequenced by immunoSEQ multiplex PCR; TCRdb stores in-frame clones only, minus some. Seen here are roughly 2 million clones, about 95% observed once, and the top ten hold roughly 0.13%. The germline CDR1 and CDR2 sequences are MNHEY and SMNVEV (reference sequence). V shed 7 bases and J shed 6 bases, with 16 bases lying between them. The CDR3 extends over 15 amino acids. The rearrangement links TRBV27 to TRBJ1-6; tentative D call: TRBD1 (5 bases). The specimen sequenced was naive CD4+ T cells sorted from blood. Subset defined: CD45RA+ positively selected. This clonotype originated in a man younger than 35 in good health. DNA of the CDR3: TGTGCCAGCAAATTGGGGGGACTTTTTAATTCACCCCTCCACTTT. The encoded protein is CASKLGGLFNSPLHF.